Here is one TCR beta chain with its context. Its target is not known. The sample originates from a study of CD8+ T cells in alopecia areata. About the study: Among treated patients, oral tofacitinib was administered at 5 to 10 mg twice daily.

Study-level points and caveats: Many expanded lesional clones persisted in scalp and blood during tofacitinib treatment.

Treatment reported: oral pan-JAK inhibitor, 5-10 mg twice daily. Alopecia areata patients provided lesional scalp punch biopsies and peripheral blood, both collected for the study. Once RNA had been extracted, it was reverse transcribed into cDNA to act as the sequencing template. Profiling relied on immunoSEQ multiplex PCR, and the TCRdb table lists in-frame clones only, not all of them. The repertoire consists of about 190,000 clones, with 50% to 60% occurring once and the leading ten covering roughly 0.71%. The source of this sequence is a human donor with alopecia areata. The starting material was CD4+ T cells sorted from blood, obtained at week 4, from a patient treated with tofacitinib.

DNA for the CDR3: TGTGCCTGGACAGGGCGAACTAACTATGGCTACACCTTC. It specifies CAWTGRTNYGYTF. The V gene is TRBV30, the J gene TRBJ1-2; the D gene is possibly TRBD1 (5 bases). Germline values: CDR1 GTSNPN, CDR2 SVGIG (reference sequence). The CDR3 length is 13 residues. V shed 4 bases and J shed 0 bases, with 9 bases lying between them. The full variable domain, its missing parts supplied by reference TRBV30 and TRBJ1-2, is SQTIHQWPATLVQPVGSPLSLECTVEGTSNPNLYWYRQAAGRGLQLLFYSVGIGQISSEVPQNLSASRPQDRQFILSSKKLLLSDSGFYLCAWTGRTNYGYTFGSGTRLTVV.